The 8 T cell receptor beta chains given below trace back to one sample, sequenced in a study of regulatory T cells in long-lasting Graves disease. Time point here: newly diagnosed GD, antithyroid drugs for less than 3 months. PBMC-derived RNA was used for the TCR library. Arm-PCR of CDR3 regions and iRepertoire HTBI primers were used to build TCR beta libraries. TCRdb called the multiplex PCR reads again in MiXCR, with one record for every CDR3 protein. The profile covers a few hundred thousand distinct CDR3 sequences, with less than 15% appearing a single time and 17% taken by the ten largest. The same data also contributed to another study, on T cells in Graves' hyperthyroidism and ophthalmopathy.

The sequences come from peripheral blood mononuclear cells (PBMCs), collected at new diagnosis, from a patient treated with antithyroid drugs. The receptors derive from a woman aged 50 to 60 with Graves disease.

This clonotype was seen ten or more times. V is TRBV28 and J is TRBJ2-7, with TRBD2 as a possible D gene (5 bases). The V end lost 10 bases, the J end lost 4 bases, and 11 bases lay between the germline ends. The CDR3 covers 11 residues. Germline V gene lookup returns CDR1 MDHEN and CDR2 SYDVKM. DNA for the CDR3: TGTGCCACACACCGGGATTACGAGCAGTACTTC. Protein sequence: CATHRDYEQYF.

This clonotype appeared a few times. The chain uses TRBV3-1 and TRBJ2-1, with D unclear. CDR1 is LGHDT and CDR2 is YNNKEL in the germline V gene (reference sequence). The V gene lost 2 bases and the J gene lost 9 bases, with 11 bases spanning the gap. The length of the CDR3 is 13 residues. CDR3 bases: TGTGCCAGCAGCCAATATTTGGCCGGTGAGCAGTTCTTC. This translates into CASSQYLAGEQFF.

This clonotype was counted at least ten times. The chain carries TRBV4-1 and TRBJ2-7, with 12 bases lining up with TRBD2. With V trimmed by 2 bases and J by 7 bases, 9 bases remained unmatched. Looked up from germline, CDR1 is MGHRA and CDR2 is YSYEKL. This CDR3 contains 16 residues. Here the CDR3 reads CASSQYVTSGRGEQYF. DNA of the CDR3: TGCGCCAGCAGCCAATATGTGACTAGCGGGAGAGGGGAGCAGTACTTC.

This clonotype was counted ten times or more. This chain links TRBV6-5 with TRBJ2-3, with 9 positions matching TRBD2. This CDR3 is 17 amino acids long. Germline V gives CDR1 MNHEY, CDR2 SVGAGI. Trimming took 0 bases from V and 2 from J; bases not matched to a gene: 6. CDR3 sequence reads: CASSYSLKREATDTQYF. As DNA, the CDR3 is TGTGCCAGCAGTTACTCGCTTAAGCGGGAGGCCACAGATACGCAGTATTTT.

This chain uses TRBV4-2 with TRBJ1-2; TRBD1 aligns across 7 bases. Germline V gives CDR1 LGHNA, CDR2 YNFKEQ. V lost 4 bases to trimming and J lost 2 bases; unmatched junction nucleotides: 4. The CDR3 is 14 residues long. CDR3 DNA sequence: TGTGCCAGCAGCCTGTCGGGACAGAACTATGGCTACACCTTC. This gives the protein CASSLSGQNYGYTF.

This clonotype occurred a few times. V and J are TRBV29-1 and TRBJ2-7, with D maybe TRBD1 (6 bases). CDR1 is SQVTM and CDR2 is ANQGSEA in the germline V gene. V lost 6 bases to trimming and J lost 4 bases, with 19 bases between them. The CDR3 length is 14 residues. The chain's CDR3 is CSVVFVGQFYEQYF. CDR3 DNA sequence: TGCAGCGTCGTTTTTGTCGGACAGTTTTACGAGCAGTACTTC.

In this sample, this clonotype turned up many times. The gene calls are TRBV12-3 or TRBV12-4 and TRBJ1-5; no reliable D call. The CDR3 loop spans 13 amino acids. Between the trimmed V and J ends, which lost 4 bases and 6 bases, there was a span of 10 bases. The chain's CDR3 is CASSSFEGQPQHF. CDR3 sequence (DNA): TGTGCCAGCAGTTCTTTCGAGGGTCAGCCCCAGCATTTT.

There are many counts of this clonotype. The genes are TRBV28 and TRBJ2-7, with a weak D call TRBD2 (5 bases). The CDR3 runs to 16 residues. CDR1 is MDHEN and CDR2 is SYDVKM in the germline V gene. V was clipped by 3 bases and J by 5 bases, with 20 bases between them. CDR3 in amino acids: CASSFPGIGMSHEQYF. The CDR3 coding sequence is TGTGCCAGCAGTTTCCCGGGGATAGGGATGTCCCACGAGCAGTACTTC. The full variable domain, completed using reference TRBV28 and TRBJ2-7, is DVKVTQSSRYLVKRTGEKVFLECVQDMDHENMFWYRQDPGLGLRLIYFSYDVKMKEKGDIPEGYSVSREKKERFSLILESASTNQTSMYLCASSFPGIGMSHEQYFGPGTRLTVT.